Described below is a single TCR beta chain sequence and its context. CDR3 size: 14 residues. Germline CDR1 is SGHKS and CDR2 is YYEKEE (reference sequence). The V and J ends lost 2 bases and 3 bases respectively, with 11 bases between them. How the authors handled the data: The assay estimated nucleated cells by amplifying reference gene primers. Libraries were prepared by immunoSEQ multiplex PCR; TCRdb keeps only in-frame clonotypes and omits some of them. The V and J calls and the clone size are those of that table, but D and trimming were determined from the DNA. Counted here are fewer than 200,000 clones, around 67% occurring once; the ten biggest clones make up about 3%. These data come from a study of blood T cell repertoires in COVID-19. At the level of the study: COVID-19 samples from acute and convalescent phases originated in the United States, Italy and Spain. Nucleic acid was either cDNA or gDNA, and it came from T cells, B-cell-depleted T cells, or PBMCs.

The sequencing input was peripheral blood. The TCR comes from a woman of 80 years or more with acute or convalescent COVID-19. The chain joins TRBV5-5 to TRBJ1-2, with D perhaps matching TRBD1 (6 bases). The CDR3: CASSFAGEDYGYTF. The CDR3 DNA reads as TGTGCCAGCAGCTTTGCAGGGGAAGACTATGGCTACACCTTC.